These T cell receptor beta chains were read from a single sample in a study of T-cell reconstitution after alpha-beta-depleted transplantation in children. In TCRdb, the PCR reads were re-called with MiXCR into one record per CDR3 protein. The table has hundreds of thousands of distinct CDR3 sequences, more than 9% seen once. The specimen was PBMCs from the stem cell graft donor, collected from the stem cell graft. The receptors come from a human donor who donated a stem cell graft to a child with acute myeloid leukemia. CDR3s leave out the opening cysteine and the closing phenylalanine or tryptophan. Not every row has a clone size; where given, it reads once, few, many or a size class.

>TRBV6-2/TRBV6-3|few
ASSYDPLRAQY
>TRBV6-1|few
ASSPAGGRKDTQY
>TRBV7-2|-
ASSLRAGPAETQY
>TRBV6-5|-
ASRGGNIQY
>TRBV7-9|-
ASSLLGKGYEQY
>TRBV5-1|few
ASKRDLWSSGANVLT
>TRBV20-1|-
SATTAGTGGNEKLF
>TRBV12-3/TRBV12-4|-
ASSPDREGNGYT
>TRBV15|-
ATSRANMIQY
>TRBV5-1|-
ASSLDKEGGVVADTQY
>TRBV6-5|few
ASSYRQGTYGYT
>TRBV4-3|-
ASSQGSVGGSGANVLT
>TRBV12-3/TRBV12-4|many
ASSSRGNTEAF
>TRBV7-2|many
ASSRTPEAF
>TRBV20-1|few
SARDKVGGRQPQH
>TRBV12-3/TRBV12-4|many
ASSLIGGGGELF
>TRBV6-2/TRBV6-3|few
ASSYRRSGQETQY
>TRBV4-3|few
ASSQVGNQPQH
>TRBV20-1|-
SARLTSTDTQY
>TRBV20-1|-
SARVGRGLNQPQH
>TRBV4-1|few
ASSQDPTGRAYEQY
>TRBV7-6|many
ASSRTGAGETQY
>TRBV4-1|-
ASSQVTSGREYNEQF